These 13 T cell receptor beta chains were all obtained from the same sample, sequenced in a study of tumor and adjacent non-tumor tissue in lung cancer. TCRbeta libraries were built with three rounds of nested PCR, modified from ARM-PCR. TCRdb recomputed calls from the multiplex PCR reads with MiXCR, one row per CDR3 protein. The profile shows over 100,000 distinct CDR3 sequences, 50% to 70% of them singletons. No cell sorting was done before RNA was extracted from the tissue. More than 3 cm separated this lung sample from the edge of the tumor. The sequencing input was distant non-tumor lung tissue. The receptors derive from a man in his 60s with non-small cell lung cancer.

On this clonotype itself: One end of the junction does not line up with germline, which may come from a read error. This chain joins TRBV28 and TRBJ2-3, with D possibly being TRBD1 or TRBD2 (5 bases each). CDR3 length: 14 amino acids. The germline gives CDR1 MDHEN, CDR2 SYDVKM. The CDR3 protein is CASSSEGSTDTHYF. For the CDR3, the DNA is TGTGCCAGCAGTTCCGAGGGGAGCACAGATACGCATTATTTT.

This clonotype appeared a few times. The chain recombines TRBV20-1 with TRBJ1-5; D gene ambiguous. CDR3 size: 16 residues. Germline lookup yields CDR1 DFQATT and CDR2 SNEGSKA (reference sequence). Trimming took 4 bases from V and 3 from J, leaving 19 bases between them. CDR3 sequence: CSAKNSAQGPNQPQHF. CDR3 in DNA: TGCAGTGCTAAAAACAGCGCCCAAGGGCCCAATCAGCCCCAGCATTTT.

This clonotype was found once. The chain combines TRBV24-1 with TRBJ2-1; D is unclear. Trimming cost V 3 bases and J 0 bases, with 8 bases left between them. Germline CDR1 is KGHDR and CDR2 is SFDVKD. The CDR3 extends over 15 amino acids. CDR3 coding DNA: TGTGCCACCAGTGATATAAGCAGCTCCTACAATGAGCAGTTCTTC. Amino acid sequence: CATSDISSSYNEQFF.

The V and J genes are TRBV20-1 and TRBJ2-3, with 10 positions matching TRBD1. The V segment lost 8 bases and the J segment 1 base; nucleotides outside the gene matches: 6. The CDR3 length is 14 residues. Germline V CDR1 and CDR2: DFQATT, SNEGSKA (reference sequence). CDR3 coding DNA: TGCAGTACTATTGGGACAGGGGGCACAGATACGCAGTATTTT. This translates into CSTIGTGGTDTQYF.

The chain employs TRBV7-2 and TRBJ1-2; D gene uncertain. CDR1 is SGHTA, CDR2 FQGNSA, per germline. CDR3 length: 13 amino acids. The V end was cut by 5 bases, the J end by 6 bases, with 13 bases between. The CDR3 protein is CASSPSSHDGYTF. The CDR3 DNA follows: TGTGCCAGCAGCCCAAGCTCTCATGATGGCTACACCTTC.

In its sample, this clonotype was seen many times. The genes are TRBV6-1 and TRBJ1-2; 7 bases are shared with TRBD1. The germline CDR1 and CDR2 sequences are MNHNS and SASEGT. V gave up 7 bases and J gave up 0 bases; unmatched junction bases: 11. The CDR3 loop spans 16 amino acids. CDR3 region: CASKVRQGEPNYGYTF. Written as DNA, the CDR3 is TGTGCCAGCAAAGTAAGGCAGGGGGAACCTAACTATGGCTACACCTTC.

To note about this clonotype: One end of the junction does not line up with germline, which may come from a read error. This chain connects TRBV5-4 to TRBJ2-1; D ambiguous. Germline V gene data show CDR1 as SGHNT and CDR2 as YYREEE (reference sequence). The CDR3 is 11 amino acids. The CDR3 region is CASSHYNGQFF. DNA for the CDR3: TGTGCCAGCAGCCATTACAATGGGCAGTTTTTC.

In its sample, this clonotype was seen a few times. The chain links TRBV5-1 to TRBJ2-7; 11 bases are shared with TRBD1. This CDR3 region has 14 residues. Germline V lookup: CDR1 SGHRS, CDR2 YFSETQ. The V gene end was trimmed by 3 bases and the J gene end by 3 bases; junction bases not matched to a gene: 2. This chain's CDR3 is CASSSGTGGYEQYF. The CDR3 DNA follows: TGCGCCAGCAGCTCCGGGACAGGGGGCTACGAGCAGTACTTC.

This clonotype was found a few times. V and J are TRBV5-1 and TRBJ1-1; TRBD1 might be the D (5 bases). The CDR3 is 15 amino acids. CDR1 and CDR2 from the germline V gene are SGHRS and YFSETQ. The germline V and J ends were trimmed by 4 bases and 6 bases, with 19 bases remaining between them. In nucleotides, the CDR3 is TGCGCCAGCAGCCTGGGGTCAATGACAGACGCTGAAGCTTTCTTT. It translates to CASSLGSMTDAEAFF.

With regard to this clonotype: A read error may produce the germline difference seen at one junction end. The chain uses TRBV24-1 and TRBJ2-1; D is uncertain. This CDR3 is 13 amino acids long. Germline V gives CDR1 KGHDR, CDR2 SFDVKD. CDR3 amino acids: CATSLAEYIEQFF. For the CDR3, the DNA is TGTGCCACCAGTCTGGCGGAATACATTGAGCAGTTCTTC.

The J gene is TRBJ1-1, the V gene TRBV11-1, with unresolved D. V lost 8 bases and J lost 5, with 18 bases in between. Germline V gives CDR1 SGHAT, CDR2 FQDESV (reference sequence). The CDR3 contains 14 residues. CDR3 bases: TGTGCCAGCGGCGTATCGGTGGGCGAGACTGAAGCTTTCTTT. This translates into CASGVSVGETEAFF.

By sample fraction, this clonotype is medium-sized. V usage is TRBV11-3 and J usage is TRBJ2-1; 13 nucleotides agree with TRBD2. Germline V gene sequence: CDR1 SGHNT, CDR2 YENEEA. The CDR3 runs 17 residues. The V and J ends lost 5 bases and 7 bases, in that order; junction bases with no gene match: 11. The CDR3, as DNA: TGTGCCAGCAGCACCACTAGCGGGAGGGGCTACGGGAATGAGCAGTTCTTC. This codes for CASSTTSGRGYGNEQFF. Full variable domain (missing parts from reference TRBV11-3 and TRBJ2-1): EAGVVQSPRYKIIEKKQPVAFWCNPISGHNTLYWYLQNLGQGPELLIRYENEEAVDDSQLPKDRFSAERLKGVDSTLKIQPAELGDSAVYLCASSTTSGRGYGNEQFFGPGTRLTVL.

This clonotype was found many times. The chain recombines TRBV29-1 with TRBJ1-2; D is possibly TRBD1 (5 bases). The length of the CDR3 is 16 residues. Trimming pared 1 base from V and 3 bases from J, leaving 18 bases between. Germline V gene data show CDR1 as SQVTM and CDR2 as ANQGSEA. The CDR3 coding sequence is TGCAGCGTTGAAGGGTCAGGGAGGATTTCGGACTATGGCTACACCTTC. Protein: CSVEGSGRISDYGYTF.